This TCR beta chain was sequenced in a study of T cells expressing NK-cell markers (dated by TCRdb to 2020 to 2022). About the full investigation: About 8 donors provided sorted CD3+CD56+NKG2C+, CD3+CD56+NKG2C- and CD3+CD56-NKG2C+ T-cell subsets, whose TCR beta-chain repertoires were profiled. Of the eight sequenced donors, seven were found to be HCMV-seropositive and one was found to be HCMV-seronegative. All eight donors whose samples were sequenced were randomly selected healthy volunteers, three of them men and five women. Sequencing of the libraries produced 2 x 150 bp reads on Illumina HiSeq 2000/2500, MiSeq or NextSeq. The full study reports these points: In six donors, the dominant CD3+CD56+NKG2C+ clonotypes ranked among the top 10 CD8+ clonotypes, making up roughly 1.0-7.0% of CD8+ T cells. Those dominant clonotypes were again the most abundant among CD3+CD56-NKG2C+ cells in four donors, at roughly 25-60.1%. Whether the expanded NKG2C-expressing T cell clones were specific for HCMV antigens was left unclear.

HCMV serostatus was determined by detecting HCMV-specific IgG in serum with a commercial ELISA kit. Peripheral blood mononuclear cells were isolated from blood by Ficoll density gradient centrifugation. TCRdb records Illumina HiSeq 2000 as the sequencer. TCR beta cDNA libraries were made by 5'RACE template switching that added a universal primer site and unique molecular identifiers. cDNA synthesis was primed from the TCR beta constant segment and was followed by two successive PCR amplification steps. The paper's data handling went like this. MIGEC was used to demultiplex reads and group reads by UMI, and MiTCR was used to assemble and quantify clonotypes. Only TCR cDNA sequences supported by at least two reads were kept to exclude erroneous sequences. The tcR package was used for downstream repertoire analysis, and clonotypes were matched across fractions by CDR3 nucleotide sequence plus V segment. VDJmatch was used to annotate antigen specificity against VDJdb, with one amino acid substitution in CDR3 permitted. After the reads were reprocessed by TCRdb, one entry was made per CDR3 protein sequence, with no DNA. The V and J calls and clone size are TCRdb's, not the authors'. The table of this sample itemizes 550,000 to 600,000 distinct CDR3 sequences. Approximately 3.6% of the sample belongs to the ten largest clones.

Concerning this clonotype: The antigen it recognizes is unknown.

The CDR3, from cysteine to phenylalanine, totals 15 residues. DNA was not recorded. CDR1 and CDR2 are drawn from the germline V gene: SGDLS, YYNGEE. This sequence originates from a man between 18 and 35 years old in good health. Donor details come from another sample of the same person, matched by shared clones. Input material: blood T cells: a sorted CD56 or NKG2C T cell subset, CD4+ or CD8+ T cells, or bulk PBMC T cells (not recorded which). The sequence links TRBV9 to TRBJ2-5; the D gene TCRdb calls, TRBD1, cannot be checked with no DNA. Here the CDR3 is given as CASSPKRTGRETQYF.